This T cell receptor (beta chain) was captured by sequencing in a study of tumor and adjacent non-tumor tissue in lung cancer. At the level of the study: Aged roughly 31 to 80 years, patients included 9 to 11 men and about 5 women with stage I to III disease.

For this clonotype: Its specificity is unknown.

The germline CDR1 and CDR2 sequences are SQVTM and ANQGSEA. The CDR3 has 13 amino acids. The ends were cut back, 6 bases at V and 2 bases at J, with 13 bases in the middle. General observations from the study: Compared with tumor, normal lung showed significantly lower TCR diversity. Tumor TCR diversity, when higher, was linked to shorter survival.

This sample's RNA came from whole unsorted tissue. This non-tumor lung sample came from over 3 cm beyond the tumor edge. Chemotherapy-naive patients with new lung cancer underwent thoracic surgery in China, August–November 2014. The library came from three nested PCR rounds adapted from ARM-PCR protocols. TCRdb independently ran MiXCR on the multiplex PCR reads; one entry per CDR3 protein. The table has over 100,000 distinct CDR3 sequences, under 65% seen once; the top ten hold 15% to 20%. Sequences were obtained from distant non-tumor lung tissue. V gene TRBV29-1 combines with J gene TRBJ2-5; perhaps TRBD1 as D (5 bases). The clonotype comes from a man aged 55 to 70 with non-small cell lung cancer. Written as DNA, the CDR3 is TGCAGCGTCACCCCTACAGGTCAAGAGACCCAGTACTTC. Translated: CSVTPTGQETQYF.